The 14 T cell receptor beta chains below were found in one sample sequenced in a study of blood T cell repertoires in COVID-19. Method: immunoSEQ multiplex PCR; TCRdb's copy keeps in-frame clones and lacks some. The sample includes some 150,000 clones, 70% to 90% seen only once; the top ten take roughly 1.2%. The specimen was PBMCs or T cells enriched from blood (not recorded which). Receptors originate from a woman younger than 45 with acute COVID-19.

The chain recombines TRBV7-2 with TRBJ1-3; D call uncertain. The CDR3 loop spans 14 amino acids. Germline CDR1 SGHTA, CDR2 FQGNSA. Trimming stripped 5 bases from V and 4 bases from J, with 12 bases between. The CDR3: CASSQDPGGNTIYF. In DNA form, the CDR3 reads TGTGCCAGCAGCCAGGACCCGGGAGGAAACACCATATATTTT.

V gene TRBV11-3 combines with J gene TRBJ2-3; TRBD2 matches 7 bases. Losses at the gene ends were 3 bases for V and 2 bases for J; bases not matched to a gene: 14. This CDR3 is 18 amino acids long. Germline CDR1 and CDR2: SGHNT and YENEEA. CDR3 sequence: CASSFLREVGDSTDTQYF. CDR3 DNA sequence: TGTGCCAGCAGCTTTCTCCGGGAGGTAGGGGATTCCACAGATACGCAGTATTTT.

Details on this clone: This may arise from a read error, as a much more abundant clone is one base away. The genes are TRBV28 and TRBJ1-1, with 9 bases matching TRBD1. There are 13 residues in the CDR3. V trimming: 6 bases; J trimming: 4 bases; junction bases outside the gene matches: 3. Germline assignment: CDR1 MDHEN and CDR2 SYDVKM. CDR3 residues: CASRMTGGTEAFF. CDR3 bases: TGTGCCAGCAGAATGACAGGGGGCACTGAAGCTTTCTTT.

This chain joins TRBV5-4 and TRBJ2-1; 11 bases line up with TRBD2. CDR3 length: 16 amino acids. V dropped 3 bases and J dropped 4; count of bases not matched to a gene: 6. Germline CDR1 and CDR2: SGHNT and YYREEE (reference sequence). The chain's CDR3 is CASSSPGTSGYNEQFF. The DNA for the CDR3 is TGTGCCAGCAGCTCCCCCGGGACTAGCGGTTACAATGAGCAGTTCTTC. The full variable domain, with the rest looked up from reference TRBV5-4 and TRBJ2-1, is ETGVTQSPTHLIKTRGQQVTLRCSSQSGHNTVSWYQQALGQGPQFIFQYYREEENGRGNFPPRFSGLQFPNYSSELNVNALELDDSALYLCASSSPGTSGYNEQFFGPGTRLTVL.

The chain recombines TRBV5-8 with TRBJ2-5; D remains ambiguous. The V end lost 0 bases, the J end lost 2 bases, and 11 bases lay between the germline ends. CDR1 is SGHTS and CDR2 is YDEGEE in the germline V gene. The CDR3 spans 15 residues. The CDR3 region is CASSLGAEFQETQYF. The CDR3 coding sequence is TGTGCCAGCAGCTTGGGGGCAGAATTTCAAGAGACCCAGTACTTC.

The J gene is TRBJ2-5, the V gene TRBV4-3; TRBD2 agrees at 12 bases. V lost 1 base to trimming and J lost 5 bases; unmatched junction nucleotides: 8. The CDR3 has 17 residues. Germline CDR1 LGHNA, CDR2 YSLEER. The CDR3 coding sequence is TGCGCCAGCAGCCAAGTAAGGACTAGCGGGGCCCAGGAGACCCAGTACTTC. Encoded protein: CASSQVRTSGAQETQYF.

V usage is TRBV19 and J usage is TRBJ1-1, with a possible D match to TRBD1 (5 bases). This CDR3 spans 16 amino acids. Germline V gene sequence: CDR1 LNHDA, CDR2 SQIVND (reference sequence). Trimming removed 2 bases at V and 9 bases at J, with 22 bases between. CDR3 amino acids: CASSIPREAGGTKAFF. The CDR3 coding sequence is TGTGCCAGTAGTATACCCCGGGAGGCGGGGGGTACCAAAGCTTTCTTT. Variable domain in full (rest from reference TRBV19 and TRBJ1-1): DGGITQSPKYLFRKEGQNVTLSCEQNLNHDAMYWYRQDPGQGLRLIYYSQIVNDFQKGDIAEGYSVSREKKESFPLTVTSAQKNPTAFYLCASSIPREAGGTKAFFGQGTRLTVV.

This chain connects TRBV5-1 to TRBJ2-2; TRBD1 agrees at 10 bases. V shed 9 bases, J shed 3 bases, and the junction held 5 bases outside the gene matches. Germline-derived CDR1 and CDR2 are SGHRS and YFSETQ. This CDR3 comprises 14 residues. CDR3 amino acids: CATPGTGDTGELFF. The CDR3 DNA reads TGCGCCACCCCCGGGACAGGGGACACCGGGGAGCTGTTTTTT.

The chain uses TRBV28 and TRBJ1-1; weak D call: TRBD1 (5 bases). Germline loops: CDR1 MDHEN, CDR2 SYDVKM. This CDR3 has 13 amino acids. Trimming pared 3 bases from V and 4 bases from J, leaving 9 bases between. In DNA form, the CDR3 reads TGTGCCAGCAGTTTGGGGCAGATCACTGAAGCTTTCTTT. It encodes CASSLGQITEAFF. Together with reference TRBV28 and TRBJ1-1, the CDR3 gives the full variable domain: DVKVTQSSRYLVKRTGEKVFLECVQDMDHENMFWYRQDPGLGLRLIYFSYDVKMKEKGDIPEGYSVSREKKERFSLILESASTNQTSMYLCASSLGQITEAFFGQGTRLTVV.

This chain joins TRBV7-9 and TRBJ2-7, with 8 bases identical to TRBD2. V lost 4 bases, J lost 4 bases, and 6 bases stayed unmatched. The CDR3 sequence is 14 residues long. Germline CDR1 SEHNR, CDR2 FQNEAQ (reference sequence). The CDR3 loop is CASSSTGGKYEQYF. DNA of the CDR3: TGTGCCAGCAGCTCGACGGGAGGGAAGTACGAGCAGTACTTC.

V is TRBV28 and J is TRBJ1-4; 7 nucleotides align to TRBD1. CDR1 and CDR2 from the germline V gene are MDHEN and SYDVKM. This CDR3 region has 13 residues. J lost 7 bases, V lost 10 bases, and 9 bases had no gene match. CDR3 loop: CATWDSRREKLFF. CDR3 coding DNA: TGTGCCACGTGGGACAGCCGTCGTGAAAAACTGTTTTTT.

The chain is built from TRBV24-1 and TRBJ2-1; D call uncertain. The V and J ends lost 1 base and 5 bases respectively, with 5 bases between them. Per the germline V gene, CDR1 is KGHDR and CDR2 is SFDVKD. The CDR3 length is 13 residues. CDR3 nucleotides: TGTGCCACCAGTGATTTACGGGACAATGAGCAGTTCTTC. Its protein is CATSDLRDNEQFF.

This clone was recorded only once. The gene calls are TRBV20-1 and TRBJ2-7; D is perhaps TRBD1 or TRBD2 (6 bases each). The V gene's germline CDR1 is DFQATT and CDR2 SNEGSKA (reference sequence). This CDR3 is 13 amino acids long. The germline V and J ends were trimmed by 3 bases and 6 bases, with 15 bases remaining between them. CDR3 region: CSASEGGRLEQYF. CDR3 coding DNA: TGCAGTGCTAGTGAGGGGGGTCGGCTCGAGCAGTACTTC.

The chain combines TRBV27 with TRBJ1-5; D is unclear. V was pared by 3 bases and J by 0 bases, with 9 bases between. Germline assignment: CDR1 MNHEY and CDR2 SMNVEV (reference sequence). This CDR3 is 15 amino acids long. This CDR3 reads CASSLRGYSNQPQHF. In nucleotides, the CDR3 is TGTGCCAGCAGTTTGCGCGGTTATAGCAATCAGCCCCAGCATTTT.